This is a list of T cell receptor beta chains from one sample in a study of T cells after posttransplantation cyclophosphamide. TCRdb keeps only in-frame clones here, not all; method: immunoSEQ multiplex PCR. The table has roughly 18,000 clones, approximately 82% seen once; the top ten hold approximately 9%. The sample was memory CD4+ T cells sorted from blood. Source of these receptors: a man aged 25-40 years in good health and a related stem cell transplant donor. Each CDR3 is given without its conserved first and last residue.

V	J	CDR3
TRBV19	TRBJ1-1	ASSALGDRTEAF
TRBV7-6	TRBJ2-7	ASSLGLAGGGEQY
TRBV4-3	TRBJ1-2	ASSQALGGMDPYGYT
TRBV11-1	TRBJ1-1	ASSSGDRLNTEAF
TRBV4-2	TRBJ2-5	ASSQPLAPETQY
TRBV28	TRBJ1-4	ASSGQFNEKLF
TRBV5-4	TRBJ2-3	ASSLTSGGAENTQY
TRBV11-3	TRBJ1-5	ASTTGDQPQH
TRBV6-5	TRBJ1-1	ASSPRARRTEAF
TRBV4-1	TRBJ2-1	ASSQPVSGGASYNEQF
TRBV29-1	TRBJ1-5	SVVENSNQSQH
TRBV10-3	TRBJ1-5	AISESRTGDSNQPQH
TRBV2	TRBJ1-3	ASSQTDRGHTNSGNTIY
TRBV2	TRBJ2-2	ASKEGTSGGRELF
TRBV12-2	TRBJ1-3	ASRFFTTPAGNTIY
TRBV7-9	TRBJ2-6	ASSLGGTGHSGANVLT
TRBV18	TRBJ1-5	ASSLGGNGNQPQH
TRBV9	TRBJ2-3	ASSPLDRGRSTDTQY
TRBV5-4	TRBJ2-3	ASSLEGAWTDTQY
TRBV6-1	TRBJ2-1	ASSSGQGGRNEQF
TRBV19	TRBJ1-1	ASSIVSDNTEAF
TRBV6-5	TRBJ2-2	ASNLQGPGELF
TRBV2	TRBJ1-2	ASSDISYRTGKNGYT
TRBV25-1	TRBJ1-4	ASSERGATNEKLF
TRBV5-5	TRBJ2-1	ASSGDYLPYNEQF
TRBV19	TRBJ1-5	AISQYSNQPQH
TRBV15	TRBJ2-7	ATSRDTGGYEQY
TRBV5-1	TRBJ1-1	ASSLDALGRTEAF
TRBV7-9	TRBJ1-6	ASSLGASPLH
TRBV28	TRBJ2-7	AIGTGSFYEQY
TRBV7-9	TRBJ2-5	ASSLAGSPTQY
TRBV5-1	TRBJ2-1	ASSSTRVANEQF
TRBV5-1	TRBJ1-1	ASSLLQGNGNTEAF
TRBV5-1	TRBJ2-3	ASSLGPNTDTQY
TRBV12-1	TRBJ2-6	ASSIGQSRANVLT
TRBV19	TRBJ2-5	ASSITSGGILGGETQY
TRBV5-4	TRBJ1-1	ASSLGTQRVTEAF
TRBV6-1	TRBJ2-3	ASSEEAGRRDTQY
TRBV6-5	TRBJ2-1	ASSSYSGGAQEQF
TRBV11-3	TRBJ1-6	ARQGNNSPLH
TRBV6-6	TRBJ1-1	ASSYTEAS
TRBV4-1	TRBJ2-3	ASSQESAGQVADTQY
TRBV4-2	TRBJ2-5	ASSQDLAGGQETQY
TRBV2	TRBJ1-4	ASSERETYNEKLF
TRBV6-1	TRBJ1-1	ASSGQGISEAF